This is a list of T cell receptor beta chains from one sample in a study of CD8 T cells in ankylosing spondylitis. TCRdb analysed the 5' RACE reads with MiXCR anew, one entry per CDR3 protein. Of roughly 700,000 distinct CDR3 sequences listed, roughly 20% are singletons. Sequencing was done on a sample of blood, either unsorted or a sorted T cell fraction (not recorded which). These receptors were taken from a male donor with ankylosing spondylitis. CDR3s include the opening cysteine and the closing phenylalanine or tryptophan.

v_gene,CDR3aa
TRBV5-1,CASSLTPDQGLANYGYTF
TRBV10-3,CAISEEGDFYNEQFF
TRBV5-1,CASSEGQAYDGYTF
TRBV19,CASSIALGTEAFF
TRBV4-1,CASSGPGQGDTEAFF
TRBV2,CASSSLTSGINNEQFF
TRBV5-1,CASSLGRGEQFF
TRBV4-2,CASSQDLGRRSDTQYF
TRBV18,CASSPDRHSNTEAFF
TRBV7-9,CASSLLQGYNEQFF
TRBV23-1,CASKQQGSPYEQYF
TRBV7-6,CASSRGVAGEAFF
TRBV9,CASIPGPDSGQGGIRTDTQYF
TRBV10-3,CATRGGRGLETQYF
TRBV20-1,CSAFSGSTDTQYF
TRBV5-4,CASSRGGVTDTQYF
TRBV24-1,CATSDPPPDTQYF
TRBV11-2,CASSAPEGLVNTGELFF
TRBV7-9,CASRTGTGTYNEQFF
TRBV4-1,CASSRILADTQYF
TRBV29-1,CSVEAGAGYTF
TRBV12-3/TRBV12-4,CASSLAQTVGTEAFF
TRBV20-1,CSSSRGPSSYNEQFF